This T cell receptor beta chain was obtained from a study of human T cells and chemical hapten exposure. Study-wide context: DPC (0.01%) was patch tested on the upper back and read at 6 days. General observations from the study: DPC sensitization left the count of TCRs above 1 in 1000 unchanged. Clustering by CDR3 similarity yielded significantly more large clusters from expanded TCRs than controls.

Time point meaning: patch test 1, 2 weeks after DPC sensitization. Regarding treatment: therapeutic diphenylcyclopropenone sensitization with weekly scalp DPC. Losses at the gene ends were 4 bases for V and 6 bases for J; bases not matched to a gene: 5. This CDR3 has 14 residues. Germline values: CDR1 SGHRS, CDR2 YFSETQ. During construction of the library, unique molecular identifiers were attached to individual cDNA molecules for quantitative, reproducible TCR counting. TCRdb reprocessed the RACE reads with MiXCR, giving one entry per CDR3 protein. The table has 79,000 or so distinct CDR3 sequences, 9% to 12% seen once; the top ten hold approximately 1.5%. This clonotype was seen ten or more times. The antigen is unknown.

The chain employs TRBV5-1 and TRBJ2-3, with 10 bases matching TRBD1. The clonotype was recovered from a woman aged 50 to 60 with alopecia areata. Some clones in this sample may be carry-over from other donors' samples. Sequences were derived from whole blood, sampled in connection with sensitization to the hapten diphenylcyclopropenone (DPC). The CDR3 coding sequence is TGCGCCAGCAGCCCTGGGACAGGGGCGGATACGCAGTATTTT. It specifies CASSPGTGADTQYF.